This T cell receptor (beta chain) originates from a study of cytomegalovirus exposure and HLA in healthy donors. The overall study: The approximately 120 validation repertoires used the same platform as the 500 to 700 first-cohort repertoires, a later analysis reported.

Assay used: immunoSEQ multiplex PCR; TCRdb lists only in-frame clones, some missing. The table shows under 400,000 clones, with approximately 88% occurring only once. The study's findings and limits: Reports showed the classifier diagnosing cytomegalovirus status with high specificity and sensitivity. According to a later analysis, TCR clusters from the first cohort tended to co-occur in the roughly 120 validation repertoires.

It was the approximately 130-subject validation cohort, separate from the approximately 690-subject first cohort, to which the donors belonged. On this clone itself: No antigen is known for it.

Germline V gene sequence: CDR1 SEHNR, CDR2 FQNEAQ (reference sequence). The ends lost 2 bases at V and 5 bases at J; junction bases unmatched: 6. The CDR3 is 14 residues long. The clonotype comes from a man aged 30-40 years in good health and CMV-seronegative. The chain carries TRBV7-9 and TRBJ2-7, with 7 positions matching TRBD1. The sample taken for sequencing was PBMCs. CDR3 amino acids: CASSLTLTGDEQYF. In DNA form, the CDR3 reads TGTGCCAGCAGCTTAACCCTTACAGGGGACGAGCAGTACTTC.